The 2 T cell receptor beta chains reported below all come from one sample, sequenced in a study of T-cell memory formation after mild COVID-19. Each CDR3 protein gets one entry after TCRdb re-called the 5' RACE reads with MiXCR. The sample holds around 260,000 distinct CDR3 sequences, around 15% seen once. The sample was PBMCs or a T cell subset sorted from them (not recorded which). Source of these receptors: a man in his late teens or twenties who had mild COVID-19 (a few samples of this study predate the infection). Cell type and time point are not known.

This clonotype was picked up a small number of times. V usage is TRBV12-3 or TRBV12-4 and J usage is TRBJ2-7; no clear D. The CDR3 runs to 14 residues. V gave up 1 base and J gave up 0 bases, with 7 bases separating them. CDR3 sequence: CASSLGAGSYEQYF. The CDR3 region has the DNA TGTGCCAGCAGTTTAGGAGCCGGCTCCTACGAGCAGTACTTC.

This clonotype has ten or more counts. The chain carries TRBV5-1 and TRBJ2-1; maybe TRBD2 (6 bases). CDR3 length: 15 amino acids. V dropped 0 bases and J dropped 0 bases, with 7 bases sitting between them. Germline V gene sequence: CDR1 SGHRS, CDR2 YFSETQ. CDR3 nucleotides: TGCGCCAGCAGCTTGGACGGGAGCTCCTACAATGAGCAGTTCTTC. It yields the protein CASSLDGSSYNEQFF.